These 29 T cell receptor beta chains were all obtained from the same sample, sequenced in a study of blood T cell repertoires in COVID-19 (dated by TCRdb to 2018 to 2020). Receptors were amplified or captured by the immunoSEQ multiplex PCR assay. This immuneACCESS table, as held by TCRdb, lists in-frame sequences with V and J called but not all clones. Of the missing ones, under half trace to an unresolved V gene in checked studies; the others have no known cause. Across this sample there are some 300,000 clones, with roughly nine tenths seen only once. The top ten constitute under 1.3% of the sample. Sequencing was done on a sample of PBMCs or T cells enriched from blood (not recorded which). The receptors were gathered from a young woman who had recovered from COVID-19.

This CDR3 is CASSERGQPYYGYTF. CDR3 sequence (DNA): TGTGCCAGCAGTGAACGGGGACAGCCTTACTATGGCTACACCTTC. V and J are TRBV2 and TRBJ1-2; the match to TRBD1 covers 7 bases. The CDR3 extends over 15 amino acids. Germline V gene lookup returns CDR1 SNHLY and CDR2 FYNNEI. After removal of 2 bases from V and 3 bases from J, the junction contained 6 bases not matched to a gene.

The chain has TRBV19 and TRBJ1-2; no firm D call. Trimming pared 5 bases from V and 8 bases from J, leaving 12 bases between. CDR3 size: 12 residues. Germline CDR1 is LNHDA and CDR2 is SQIVND (reference sequence). The CDR3 loop reads CASSRNTGGYTF. For the CDR3, the DNA is TGTGCCAGTAGTCGGAACACGGGAGGCTACACCTTC.

The gene calls are TRBV30 and TRBJ1-5; D is uncertain. This CDR3 spans 12 amino acids. Germline V CDR1 and CDR2: GTSNPN, SVGIG (reference sequence). Trimming took 3 bases from V and 7 from J, leaving 10 bases between them. CDR3 amino acids: CAWRTGGQPQHF. The CDR3 nucleotides are TGTGCCTGGAGGACCGGCGGCCAGCCCCAGCATTTT.

This chain connects TRBV27 to TRBJ2-7; TRBD1 aligns across 9 bases. This CDR3 is built from 17 residues. Germline values: CDR1 MNHEY, CDR2 SMNVEV (reference sequence). After removal of 2 bases from V and 7 bases from J, the junction contained 15 bases not matched to a gene. The CDR3 sequence is CASSLRGPGTGRGEQYF. The CDR3 DNA is TGTGCCAGCAGTTTAAGGGGACCCGGGACAGGGCGGGGGGAGCAGTACTTC.

The chain joins TRBV7-2 to TRBJ2-5; no definite D call. Germline V CDR1 and CDR2: SGHTA, FQGNSA. V shed 8 bases and J shed 5 bases, with 9 bases lying between them. CDR3 length: 11 amino acids. CDR3 DNA sequence: TGTGCCAGCGGTATTCGGGAGACCCAGTACTTC. This encodes CASGIRETQYF.

This clone was recorded only once. CDR3 nucleotides: TGCGCCAGCAGTGGGGGACTAGCGGGGGGCTCCGTCGCCTACGAGCAGTACTTC. Translated, it gives CASSGGLAGGSVAYEQYF. V is TRBV10-1 and J is TRBJ2-7, with TRBD2 identical over 15 bases. The CDR3 totals 18 residues. Germline values: CDR1 WNHNN, CDR2 SYGVQD (reference sequence). The V and J ends lost 4 bases and 2 bases, in that order; junction bases with no gene match: 9.

This chain connects TRBV5-1 to TRBJ1-5, with TRBD1 identical over 8 bases. The V segment lost 4 bases and the J segment 0 bases; nucleotides outside the gene matches: 9. The CDR3 is 17 amino acids. Germline V gives CDR1 SGHRS, CDR2 YFSETQ. CDR3 sequence reads: CASSPDGTGYSNQPQHF. The CDR3, as DNA: TGCGCCAGCAGCCCGGACGGGACAGGTTATAGCAATCAGCCCCAGCATTTT.

The genes are TRBV19 and TRBJ1-1; 11 bases map to TRBD1. The junction had 2 bases not matched to a gene; V was cut back by 3 bases and J by 5 bases. This CDR3 has 14 residues. Germline V gives CDR1 LNHDA, CDR2 SQIVND (reference sequence). The CDR3 loop is CASSIRDRGTEAFF. Here the CDR3 DNA reads TGTGCCAGTAGTATCCGGGACAGGGGGACTGAAGCTTTCTTT.

The CDR3: CASSSGWTSGGETQYF. The CDR3 DNA sequence: TGTGCCAGCAGTTCAGGGTGGACTAGCGGGGGAGAGACCCAGTACTTC. The chain employs TRBV28 and TRBJ2-5, with TRBD2 matching 13 bases. The CDR3 runs 16 residues. Germline V gene data show CDR1 as MDHEN and CDR2 as SYDVKM. Germline trimming cut 4 bases from V and 4 bases from J; bases unmatched to any gene: 6.

This clone has a handful of counts. The chain recombines TRBV19 with TRBJ1-5, with 9 bases identical to TRBD1. CDR1 and CDR2 (germline): LNHDA, SQIVND (reference sequence). The J segment lost 6 bases and the V segment lost 5 bases, leaving 2 bases of the junction unmatched. This CDR3 is built from 13 residues. CDR3 amino acids: CASSGTGPQPQHF. CDR3 sequence (DNA): TGTGCCAGTAGTGGGACAGGGCCTCAGCCCCAGCATTTT.

This clone occurred once. The rearrangement joins TRBV28 to TRBJ1-6; D remains ambiguous. This CDR3 is built from 15 residues. Germline lookup yields CDR1 MDHEN and CDR2 SYDVKM. Trimming shortened V by 7 bases and J by 0 bases, and 10 bases separated the two germline ends. For the CDR3, the DNA is TGTGCCAGCAAAGCGGGGAGCTCCTATAATTCACCCCTCCACTTT. It codes for CASKAGSSYNSPLHF. Full variable domain (outside the CDR3, taken from reference TRBV28 and TRBJ1-6): DVKVTQSSRYLVKRTGEKVFLECVQDMDHENMFWYRQDPGLGLRLIYFSYDVKMKEKGDIPEGYSVSREKKERFSLILESASTNQTSMYLCASKAGSSYNSPLHFGNGTRLTVT.

CDR3 bases: TGTGCCAGCAGCTTAGGACAGGGGACGAACACCGGGGAGCTGTTTTTT. Its translation: CASSLGQGTNTGELFF. The chain uses TRBV13 and TRBJ2-2; 7 bases match TRBD1. CDR1 PRHDT and CDR2 FYEKMQ come from the germline V gene (reference sequence). Losses at the gene ends were 0 bases for V and 0 bases for J; bases not matched to a gene: 1. This CDR3 has 16 amino acids.

V gene TRBV10-3 combines with J gene TRBJ1-3, with D possibly TRBD1 on 5 matching bases. CDR1 ENHRY and CDR2 SYGVKD come from the germline V gene. There are 18 residues in the CDR3. V was cut by 10 bases and J by 0 bases, with 25 bases left in between. The CDR3 here is CASGALRGPSISGNTIYF. In nucleotides, the CDR3 is TGTGCCAGCGGCGCCCTTAGGGGCCCCTCAATCTCTGGAAACACCATATATTTT.

The J gene is TRBJ1-3, the V gene TRBV28; D unresolved. This CDR3 is 15 amino acids long. V was trimmed by 4 bases and J by 1 base, leaving 11 bases between them. Germline V CDR1 and CDR2: MDHEN, SYDVKM. CDR3 DNA: TGTGCCAGCAGTTCCGCCGGTACGTCTGGAAACACCATATATTTT. Protein sequence: CASSSAGTSGNTIYF.

The chain uses TRBV7-8 and TRBJ1-4; D is uncertain. The CDR3 runs to 12 residues. In germline, CDR1 is SGHVS, CDR2 FQNEAQ. V was cut by 6 bases and J by 3 bases, with 5 bases left in between. This CDR3 is CASRAANEKLFF. The CDR3 DNA sequence: TGTGCCAGCAGGGCGGCTAATGAAAAACTGTTTTTT.

The rearrangement joins TRBV5-1 to TRBJ2-1; 7 bases are shared with TRBD2. This CDR3 is built from 18 residues. V lost 4 bases to trimming and J lost 7 bases; unmatched junction nucleotides: 20. CDR1 is SGHRS, CDR2 YFSETQ, per germline. The CDR3 loop is CASSGAVRGGTHFNEQFF. The CDR3 nucleotides are TGCGCCAGCAGCGGGGCCGTCCGCGGGGGTACCCATTTTAATGAGCAGTTCTTC.

This CDR3 is CASRNPGTGELFF. CDR3 bases: TGTGCCAGCAGAAACCCAGGGACCGGGGAGCTGTTTTTT. V is TRBV28 and J is TRBJ2-2; tentatively, D is TRBD1 (5 bases). The CDR3 covers 13 residues. Trimming left V 6 bases short and J 5 bases short, with 10 bases between. Germline CDR1 reads MDHEN; CDR2 reads SYDVKM.

V usage is TRBV4-3 and J usage is TRBJ1-5; TRBD1 might be the D (6 bases). This CDR3 contains 16 residues. Trimming left V 1 base short and J 8 bases short, with 18 bases between. CDR1 is LGHNA and CDR2 is YSLEER in the germline V gene. As DNA, the CDR3 is TGCGCCAGCAGCCAAGGCCCGGACAGCCGCACTAAGCCCCAGCATTTT. This gives the protein CASSQGPDSRTKPQHF.

This sequence joins TRBV11-2 and TRBJ2-3, with TRBD2 identical over 13 bases. Germline V gene lookup returns CDR1 SGHAT and CDR2 FQNNGV. V lost 4 bases, J lost 2 bases, and 3 bases stayed unmatched. The CDR3 is made up of 16 amino acids. In nucleotides, the CDR3 is TGTGCCAGCAGCTCAGGACTAGCGGGGGCCACAGATACGCAGTATTTT. It specifies CASSSGLAGATDTQYF.

The DNA for the CDR3 is TGTGCCAGCAGCAAGAGACAGGGGGTCGTCAATCAGCCCCAGCATTTT. Its protein is CASSKRQGVVNQPQHF. The chain links TRBV21-1 to TRBJ1-5; the table names TRBD1, a call not compared with the DNA. TRBV21-1 is marked as a pseudogene. The CDR3 is 16 amino acids.

The chain uses TRBV18 and TRBJ2-5; 8 bases agree with TRBD1. Germline V gives CDR1 KGHSH, CDR2 LQKENI. The V and J ends lost 3 bases and 0 bases, in that order; junction bases with no gene match: 3. The CDR3 runs to 15 residues. The CDR3 region is CASSPGQAYQETQYF. DNA for the CDR3: TGTGCCAGCTCACCGGGACAGGCGTACCAAGAGACCCAGTACTTC.

The chain links TRBV11-2 to TRBJ2-3, with TRBD2 matching 8 bases. The CDR3 contains 16 residues. Germline CDR1 SGHAT, CDR2 FQNNGV. The V gene end was trimmed by 5 bases and the J gene end by 8 bases; junction bases not matched to a gene: 15. For the CDR3, the DNA is TGTGCCAGCAGCCGGAGCAGCGGGGGCCTGCTGGGTACGCAGTATTTT. Encoded protein: CASSRSSGGLLGTQYF.

V gene TRBV9 combines with J gene TRBJ1-4; D not resolved. The CDR3 sequence is 14 residues long. Trimming stripped 0 bases from V and 8 bases from J, with 11 bases between. The V gene's germline CDR1 is SGDLS and CDR2 YYNGEE. The CDR3, as DNA: TGTGCCAGCAGCGTAGCAGGCGTTGGGGAAAAACTGTTTTTT. Its protein is CASSVAGVGEKLFF.

This sequence joins TRBV7-8 and TRBJ1-5; D gene unclear. CDR3 length: 15 amino acids. CDR1 and CDR2 (germline): SGHVS, FQNEAQ. Trimming took 8 bases from V and 6 from J, leaving 20 bases between them. CDR3 bases: TGTGCCAGCCACCAAACGGGAGGGATGGGTCAGCCCCAGCATTTT. This encodes CASHQTGGMGQPQHF.

The sample holds a few counts of this clone. The V and J genes are TRBV27 and TRBJ1-6, with a possible D match to TRBD1 (5 bases). The length of the CDR3 is 14 residues. The germline V gene encodes CDR1 MNHEY and CDR2 SMNVEV (reference sequence). Trimming took 3 bases from V and 9 from J, leaving 12 bases between them. The DNA for the CDR3 is TGTGCCAGCAGTTTGCTTCACGGGGGTTCACCCCTCCACTTT. Its protein is CASSLLHGGSPLHF.

This chain links TRBV2 with TRBJ1-1; the match to TRBD1 covers 8 bases. Germline V CDR1 and CDR2: SNHLY, FYNNEI. The CDR3 consists of 18 residues. V was clipped by 6 bases and J by 0 bases; unmatched bases: 15. The CDR3 reads CASSGRDRGTLMNTEAFF. CDR3 coding DNA: TGTGCCAGCAGCGGACGAGACAGGGGCACCCTCATGAACACTGAAGCTTTCTTT.

The V call is TRBV6-1, the J call TRBJ1-2, with TRBD1 as a possible D gene (6 bases). V lost 1 base, J lost 5 bases, and 14 bases lay in between. The germline V gene encodes CDR1 MNHNS and CDR2 SASEGT. This CDR3 contains 15 residues. CDR3: CASSEEAGDLYGYTF. CDR3 nucleotide sequence: TGTGCCAGCAGTGAAGAGGCAGGGGATCTTTATGGCTACACCTTC.

The CDR3 sequence: CASSPWAEETQYF. The DNA for the CDR3 is TGTGCCAGCTCACCCTGGGCCGAGGAGACCCAGTACTTC. The chain joins TRBV18 to TRBJ2-5; the D is unclear. Trimming stripped 3 bases from V and 5 bases from J, with 10 bases between. This CDR3 is 13 amino acids long. CDR1 and CDR2 (germline): KGHSH, LQKENI.

In DNA form, the CDR3 reads TGTGCCAGCAGTTACTCCCTTCTCGGGAACTATGGCTACACCTTC. Amino acid sequence: CASSYSLLGNYGYTF. The chain links TRBV6-5 to TRBJ1-2; D gene ambiguous. V gave up 0 bases and J gave up 2 bases, with 10 bases separating them. Germline V lookup: CDR1 MNHEY, CDR2 SVGAGI. The CDR3 extends over 15 amino acids.